This TCR beta chain originates from a study of shared clonotypes between healthy human individuals. Study-level findings and limits: Donor scarcity curtailed the genetic and exposure-history diversity represented herein. Against clonotypes common to all four donors, non-shared ones had lower generation probabilities. Researchers found naive subsets generally carried larger estimated richness than memory subsets.

TCRdb's table, derived via immunoSEQ multiplex PCR, lists solely in-frame clones and lacks some. The sample includes millions of clones, around nine tenths of them seen just once. CDR1 and CDR2 from the germline V gene are KGHSH and LQKENI. V lost 3 bases and J lost 0; bases outside the gene matches: 5. CDR3 length: 18 residues. A word on this clone: The antigen remains undetermined.

V usage is TRBV18 and J usage is TRBJ2-6; 10 bases match TRBD1. The clonotype comes from a man aged 18 to 29 in good health. Sequencing input: naive CD4+ T cells sorted from blood. Noted subset: CD45RA+ positively selected. Written as DNA, the CDR3 is TGTGCCAGCTCACCCCTCGGGACAGGGGCCTCTGGGGCCAACGTCCTGACTTTC. It is translated as CASSPLGTGASGANVLTF.